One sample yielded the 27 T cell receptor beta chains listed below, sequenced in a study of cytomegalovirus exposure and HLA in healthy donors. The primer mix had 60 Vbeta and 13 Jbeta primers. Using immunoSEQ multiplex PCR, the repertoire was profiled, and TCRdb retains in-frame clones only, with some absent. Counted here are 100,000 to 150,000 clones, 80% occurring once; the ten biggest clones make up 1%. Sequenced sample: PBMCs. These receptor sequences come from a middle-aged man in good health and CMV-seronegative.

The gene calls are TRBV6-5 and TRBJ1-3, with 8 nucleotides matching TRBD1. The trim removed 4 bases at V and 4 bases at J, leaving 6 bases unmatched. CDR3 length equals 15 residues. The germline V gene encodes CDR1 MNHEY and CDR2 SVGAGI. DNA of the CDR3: TGTGCCAGCAGTTCCTGGACAGGGTCGGGAAACACCATATATTTT. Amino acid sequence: CASSSWTGSGNTIYF.

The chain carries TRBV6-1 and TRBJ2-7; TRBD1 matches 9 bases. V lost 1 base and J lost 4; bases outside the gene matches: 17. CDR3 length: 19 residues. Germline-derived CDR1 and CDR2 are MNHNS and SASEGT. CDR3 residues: CASSEGTGGVIKFGYEQYF. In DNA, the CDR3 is TGTGCCAGCAGTGAAGGAACAGGGGGCGTAATAAAGTTCGGGTACGAGCAGTACTTC.

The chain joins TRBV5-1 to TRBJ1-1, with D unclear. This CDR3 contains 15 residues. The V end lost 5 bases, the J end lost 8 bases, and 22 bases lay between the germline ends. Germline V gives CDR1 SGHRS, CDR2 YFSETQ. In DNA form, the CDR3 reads TGCGCCAGCAGAGTGGGTGGCGGTGAGCAAGAGGAAGCTTTCTTT. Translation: CASRVGGGEQEEAFF.

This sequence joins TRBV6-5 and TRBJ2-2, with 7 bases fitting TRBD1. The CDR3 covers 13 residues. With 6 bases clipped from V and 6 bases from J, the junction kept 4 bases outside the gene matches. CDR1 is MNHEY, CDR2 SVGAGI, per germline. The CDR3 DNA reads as TGTGCCAGCAGCCGACAGGGCCCCGGGGAGCTGTTTTTT. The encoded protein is CASSRQGPGELFF.

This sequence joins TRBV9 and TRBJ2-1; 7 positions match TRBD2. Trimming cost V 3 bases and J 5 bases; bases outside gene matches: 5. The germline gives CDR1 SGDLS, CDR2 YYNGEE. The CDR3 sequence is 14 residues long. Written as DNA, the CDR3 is TGTGCCAGCAGCGCGGGGCTAGCGGACAATGAGCAGTTCTTC. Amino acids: CASSAGLADNEQFF. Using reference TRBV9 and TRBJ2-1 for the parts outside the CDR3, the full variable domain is DSGVTQTPKHLITATGQRVTLRCSPRSGDLSVYWYQQSLDQGLQFLIQYYNGEERAKGNILERFSAQQFPDLHSELNLSSLELGDSALYFCASSAGLADNEQFFGPGTRLTVL.

This chain's CDR3 is CASSVEGVSNQPQHF. CDR3 in DNA: TGTGCCAGCAGCGTAGAGGGAGTGAGCAATCAGCCCCAGCATTTT. The chain combines TRBV9 with TRBJ1-5; D not resolved. The CDR3 covers 15 residues. Germline V lookup: CDR1 SGDLS, CDR2 YYNGEE. Trimming removed 0 bases at V and 1 base at J, with 8 bases between.

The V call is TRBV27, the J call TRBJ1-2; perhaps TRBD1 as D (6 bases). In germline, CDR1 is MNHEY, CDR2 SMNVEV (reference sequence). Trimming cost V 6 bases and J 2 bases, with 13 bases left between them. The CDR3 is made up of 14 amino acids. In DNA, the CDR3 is TGTGCCAGCAGGGGAACAGGGAACAACTATGGCTACACCTTC. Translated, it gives CASRGTGNNYGYTF.

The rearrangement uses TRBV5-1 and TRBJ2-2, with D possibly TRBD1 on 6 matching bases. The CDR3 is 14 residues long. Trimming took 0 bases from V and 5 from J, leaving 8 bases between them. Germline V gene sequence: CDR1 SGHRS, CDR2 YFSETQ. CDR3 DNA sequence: TGCGCCAGCAGCTTGGTCGACAGGACCGGGGAGCTGTTTTTT. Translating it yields CASSLVDRTGELFF.

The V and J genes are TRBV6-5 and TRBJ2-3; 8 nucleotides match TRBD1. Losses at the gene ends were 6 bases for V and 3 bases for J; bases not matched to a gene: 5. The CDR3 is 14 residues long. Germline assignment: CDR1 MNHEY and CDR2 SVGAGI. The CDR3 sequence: CASRRTGLTDTQYF. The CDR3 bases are TGTGCCAGCAGGAGGACAGGGCTGACAGATACGCAGTATTTT.

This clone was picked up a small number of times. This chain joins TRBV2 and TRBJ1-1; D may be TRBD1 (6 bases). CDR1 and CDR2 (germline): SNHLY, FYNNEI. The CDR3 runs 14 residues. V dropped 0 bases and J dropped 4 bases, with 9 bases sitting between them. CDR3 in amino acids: CASSEAGGTTEAFF. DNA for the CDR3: TGTGCCAGCAGTGAAGCAGGGGGAACCACTGAAGCTTTCTTT.

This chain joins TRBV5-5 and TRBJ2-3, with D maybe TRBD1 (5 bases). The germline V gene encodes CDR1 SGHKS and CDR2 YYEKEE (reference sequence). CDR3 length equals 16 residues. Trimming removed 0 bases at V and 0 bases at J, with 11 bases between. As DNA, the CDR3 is TGTGCCAGCAGCTTGGGCAGGGATACTAGCACAGATACGCAGTATTTT. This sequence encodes CASSLGRDTSTDTQYF.

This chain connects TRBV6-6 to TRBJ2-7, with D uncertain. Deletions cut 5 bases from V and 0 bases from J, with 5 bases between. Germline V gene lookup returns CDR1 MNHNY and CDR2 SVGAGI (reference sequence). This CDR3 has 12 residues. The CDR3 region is CASSTSSYEQYF. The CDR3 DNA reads TGTGCCAGCAGTACGAGCTCCTACGAGCAGTACTTC.

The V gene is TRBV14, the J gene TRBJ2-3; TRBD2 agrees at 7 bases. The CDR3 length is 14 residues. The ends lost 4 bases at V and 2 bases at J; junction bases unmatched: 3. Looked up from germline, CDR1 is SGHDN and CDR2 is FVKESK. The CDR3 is CASSLGTTTDTQYF. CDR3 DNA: TGTGCCAGCAGCCTCGGGACTACCACAGATACGCAGTATTTT.

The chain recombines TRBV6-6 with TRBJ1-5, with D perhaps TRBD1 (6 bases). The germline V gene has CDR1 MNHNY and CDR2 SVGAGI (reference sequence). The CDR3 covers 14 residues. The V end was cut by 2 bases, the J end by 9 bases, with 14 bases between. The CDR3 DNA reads TGTGCCAGCAGTTACAGTCAGGGGTATGGGCCCCAGCATTTT. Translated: CASSYSQGYGPQHF.

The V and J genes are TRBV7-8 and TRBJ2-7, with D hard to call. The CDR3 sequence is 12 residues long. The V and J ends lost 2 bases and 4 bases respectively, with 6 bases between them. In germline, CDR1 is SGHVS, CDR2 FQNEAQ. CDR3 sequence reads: CASSLSVYEQYF. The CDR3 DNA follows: TGTGCCAGCAGCTTATCAGTGTACGAGCAGTACTTC.

The CDR3 sequence is CASSTGQWDQPQHF. The CDR3 DNA follows: TGTGCCAGCAGCACCGGACAGTGGGATCAGCCCCAGCATTTT. V usage is TRBV7-9 and J usage is TRBJ1-5; D may be TRBD1 (6 bases). The CDR3 length is 14 residues. Germline CDR1 and CDR2: SEHNR and FQNEAQ (reference sequence). The V end was cut by 5 bases, the J end by 5 bases, with 13 bases between. Full variable domain (outside the CDR3, taken from reference TRBV7-9 and TRBJ1-5): DTGVSQNPRHKITKRGQNVTFRCDPISEHNRLYWYRQTLGQGPEFLTYFQNEAQLEKSRLLSDRFSAERPKGSFSTLEIQRTEQGDSAMYLCASSTGQWDQPQHFGDGTRLSIL.

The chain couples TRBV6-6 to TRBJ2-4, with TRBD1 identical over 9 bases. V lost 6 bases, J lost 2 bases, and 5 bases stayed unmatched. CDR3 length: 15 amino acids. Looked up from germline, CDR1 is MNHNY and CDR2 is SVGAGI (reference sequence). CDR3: CASREQGAPKNIQYF. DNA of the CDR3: TGTGCCAGCAGGGAACAGGGGGCGCCCAAAAACATTCAGTACTTC.

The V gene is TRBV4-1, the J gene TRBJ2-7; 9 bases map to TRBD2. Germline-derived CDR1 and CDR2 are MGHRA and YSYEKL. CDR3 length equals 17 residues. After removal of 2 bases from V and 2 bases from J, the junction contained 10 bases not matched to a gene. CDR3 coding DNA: TGCGCCAGCAGCCAAATCGAATGGGCTAGCGGGACCTACGAGCAGTACTTC. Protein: CASSQIEWASGTYEQYF.

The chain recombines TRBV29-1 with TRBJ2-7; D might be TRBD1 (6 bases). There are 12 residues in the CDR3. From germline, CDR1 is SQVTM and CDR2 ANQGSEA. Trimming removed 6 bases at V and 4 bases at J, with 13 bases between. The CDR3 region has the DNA TGCAGCGTACGACAGGACCCGTACGAGCAGTACTTC. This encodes CSVRQDPYEQYF.

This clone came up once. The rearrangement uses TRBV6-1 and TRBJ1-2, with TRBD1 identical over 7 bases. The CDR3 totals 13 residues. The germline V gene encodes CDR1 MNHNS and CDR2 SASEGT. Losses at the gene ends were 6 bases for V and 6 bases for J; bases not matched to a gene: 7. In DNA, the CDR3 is TGTGCCAGCAGGGAACCCGACAGGGATGGCTACACCTTC. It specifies CASREPDRDGYTF.

The CDR3 coding sequence is TGTGCCAGCAGCCGTACTAGCTGGCAAGAGACCCAGTACTTC. Protein sequence: CASSRTSWQETQYF. The gene calls are TRBV7-8 and TRBJ2-5; D possibly corresponds to TRBD2 (6 bases). Germline V CDR1 and CDR2: SGHVS, FQNEAQ. This CDR3 spans 14 amino acids. V was pared by 5 bases and J by 2 bases, with 12 bases between. Using reference TRBV7-8 and TRBJ2-5 for the parts outside the CDR3, the full variable domain is GAGVSQSPRYKVAKRGQDVALRCDPISGHVSLFWYQQALGQGPEFLTYFQNEAQLDKSGLPSDRFFAERPEGSVSTLKIQRTQQEDSAVYLCASSRTSWQETQYFGPGTRLLVL.

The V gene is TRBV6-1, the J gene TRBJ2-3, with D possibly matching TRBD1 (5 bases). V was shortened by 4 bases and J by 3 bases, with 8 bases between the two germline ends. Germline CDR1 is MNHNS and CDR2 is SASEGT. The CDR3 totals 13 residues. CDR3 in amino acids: CASSGRVTDTQYF. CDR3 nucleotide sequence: TGTGCCAGCAGTGGCAGGGTTACAGATACGCAGTATTTT.

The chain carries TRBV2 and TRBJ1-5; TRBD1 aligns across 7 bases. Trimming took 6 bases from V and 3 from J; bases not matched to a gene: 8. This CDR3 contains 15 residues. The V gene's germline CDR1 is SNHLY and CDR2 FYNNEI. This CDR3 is CASRTLGQPNQPQHF. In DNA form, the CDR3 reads TGTGCCAGCAGGACCTTGGGACAGCCCAATCAGCCCCAGCATTTT.

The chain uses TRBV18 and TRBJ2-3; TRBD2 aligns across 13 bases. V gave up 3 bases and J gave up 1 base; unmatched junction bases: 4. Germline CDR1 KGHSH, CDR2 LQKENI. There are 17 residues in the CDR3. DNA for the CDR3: TGTGCCAGCTCACCCCTAGGACTAGCGGGGGGCACAGATACGCAGTATTTT. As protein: CASSPLGLAGGTDTQYF.

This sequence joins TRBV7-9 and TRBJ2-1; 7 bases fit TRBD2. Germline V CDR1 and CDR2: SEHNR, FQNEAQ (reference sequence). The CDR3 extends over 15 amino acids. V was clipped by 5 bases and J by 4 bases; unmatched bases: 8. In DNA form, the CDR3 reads TGTGCCAGCAGCGTAGGACTAGGGGCATACAATGAGCAGTTCTTC. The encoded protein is CASSVGLGAYNEQFF.

DNA for the CDR3: TGTGCCAGCACCCCCGGGACAGGGATGGAGACCCAGTACTTC. This sequence encodes CASTPGTGMETQYF. V and J are TRBV2 and TRBJ2-5, with 9 positions matching TRBD1. The length of the CDR3 is 14 residues. V lost 7 bases, J lost 5 bases, and 8 bases stayed unmatched. Germline assignment: CDR1 SNHLY and CDR2 FYNNEI.

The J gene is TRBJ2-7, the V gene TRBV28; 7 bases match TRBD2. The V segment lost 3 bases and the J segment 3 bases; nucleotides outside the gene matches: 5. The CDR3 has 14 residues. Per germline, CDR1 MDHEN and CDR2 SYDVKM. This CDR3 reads CASSFNGGSYEQYF. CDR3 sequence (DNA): TGTGCCAGCAGTTTCAACGGCGGGAGCTACGAGCAGTACTTC.